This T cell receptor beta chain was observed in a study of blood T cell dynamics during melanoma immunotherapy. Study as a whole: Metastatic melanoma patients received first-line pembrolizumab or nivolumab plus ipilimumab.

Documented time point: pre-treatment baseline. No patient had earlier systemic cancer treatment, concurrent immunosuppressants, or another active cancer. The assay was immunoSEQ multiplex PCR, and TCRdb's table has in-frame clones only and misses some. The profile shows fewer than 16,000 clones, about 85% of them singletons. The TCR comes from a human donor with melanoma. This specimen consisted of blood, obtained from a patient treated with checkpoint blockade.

The CDR3 spells CASSSSGGSYNEQFF. CDR3 nucleotides: TGTGCCAGCAGTTCATCAGGGGGGTCCTACAATGAGCAGTTCTTC. V gene TRBV7-7 combines with J gene TRBJ2-1, with D perhaps matching TRBD1 (7 bases). Germline values: CDR1 SSHAT, CDR2 FNYEAQ (reference sequence). V was shortened by 6 bases and J by 1 base, with 13 bases between the two germline ends. The CDR3 spans 15 residues. Full variable domain (missing parts from reference TRBV7-7 and TRBJ2-1): GAGVSQSPRYKVTKRGQDVTLRCDPISSHATLYWYQQALGQGPEFLTYFNYEAQPDKSGLPSDRFSAERPEGSISTLTIQRTEQRDSAMYRCASSSSGGSYNEQFFGPGTRLTVL.